This T cell receptor beta chain was profiled in a study of identical twins. TCRdb re-derived calls from the 5' RACE reads in MiXCR, one entry per CDR3 protein. The table includes hundreds of thousands of distinct CDR3 sequences, 5.5% to 6.5% detected once. Study-wide results and caveats: Out-of-frame TCR alpha sharing in monozygotic twins exceeded recombination model predictions. The more abundant beta clonotypes in cord blood had fewer insertions, and memory repertoires did not show this.

This CDR3 contains 16 residues. The V gene end was trimmed by 4 bases and the J gene end by 5 bases; junction bases not matched to a gene: 9. Germline V lookup: CDR1 SGHRS, CDR2 YFSETQ. About this clonotype: The antigen is not known.

Sequenced sample: naive T cells sorted from blood. This TCR was recovered from a man in his late teens or twenties in good health. The genes are TRBV5-1 and TRBJ2-1, with TRBD1 identical over 10 bases. CDR3 loop: CASSPLPGQGNNEQFF. The CDR3 DNA is TGCGCCAGCAGCCCACTACCGGGACAGGGGAACAATGAGCAGTTCTTC.